These 17 T cell receptor beta chains were all obtained from the same sample, sequenced in a study of ipilimumab plus nivolumab after autologous stem cell transplantation. Clones were sequenced by immunoSEQ multiplex PCR, and TCRdb holds only the in-frame ones, with some missing. The table includes tens of thousands of clones, 75% to 85% detected once. Sequencing was performed on PBMCs, taken in a trial of ipilimumab plus nivolumab as post-transplant consolidation. The receptors come from a male donor with diffuse large B-cell lymphoma.

This clone occurred once. J is TRBJ2-1 and V is TRBV19, with 8 bases identical to TRBD2. The CDR3 is 14 amino acids. V lost 3 bases and J lost 3; bases outside the gene matches: 1. Germline CDR1 reads LNHDA; CDR2 reads SQIVND (reference sequence). The CDR3 coding sequence is TGTGCCAGTAGTATGAGCGGGGGCTACAATGAGCAGTTCTTC. This sequence encodes CASSMSGGYNEQFF.

V gene TRBV6-6 combines with J gene TRBJ1-2; D might be TRBD1 (6 bases). From germline, CDR1 is MNHNY and CDR2 SVGAGI (reference sequence). The CDR3 is 13 amino acids. V was clipped by 6 bases and J by 8 bases, with 16 bases between them. This chain's CDR3 is CASSAQGTGGYTF. The CDR3 region has the DNA TGTGCCAGCAGCGCTCAGGGGACGGGAGGCTACACCTTC.

V gene TRBV29-1 combines with J gene TRBJ1-2; 11 bases fit TRBD1. Germline CDR1 is SQVTM and CDR2 is ANQGSEA. CDR3 length: 15 residues. Losses at the gene ends were 5 bases for V and 8 bases for J; bases not matched to a gene: 13. The CDR3 DNA reads as TGCAGCGTTTCTCTAATAGGACAGGGGGCGGGGGGCTACACCTTC. Its protein is CSVSLIGQGAGGYTF.

V usage is TRBV6-5 and J usage is TRBJ2-4; D is perhaps TRBD2 (6 bases). The CDR3 runs 13 residues. Germline CDR1 MNHEY, CDR2 SVGAGI. Trimming removed 8 bases from V and 0 bases from J, with 8 bases in between. The CDR3 is CASGGTAKNIQYF. In DNA form, the CDR3 reads TGTGCCAGCGGGGGGACAGCCAAAAACATTCAGTACTTC.

The rearrangement joins TRBV18 to TRBJ2-7; 10 nucleotides match TRBD1. CDR1 KGHSH and CDR2 LQKENI come from the germline V gene. The CDR3 sequence is 16 residues long. V was clipped by 3 bases and J by 6 bases; unmatched bases: 11. CDR3: CASSPGTGAGVGEQYF. The CDR3 bases are TGTGCCAGCTCACCCGGGACAGGGGCAGGAGTCGGCGAGCAGTACTTC. Full variable domain (outside the CDR3, taken from reference TRBV18 and TRBJ2-7): NAGVMQNPRHLVRRRGQEARLRCSPMKGHSHVYWYRQLPEEGLKFMVYLQKENIIDESGMPKERFSAEFPKEGPSILRIQQVVRGDSAAYFCASSPGTGAGVGEQYFGPGTRLTVT.

The rearrangement joins TRBV18 to TRBJ1-4; 7 bases agree with TRBD1. The germline gives CDR1 KGHSH, CDR2 LQKENI. The V segment lost 4 bases and the J segment 8 bases; nucleotides outside the gene matches: 4. This CDR3 region has 13 residues. DNA for the CDR3: TGTGCCAGCTCACAGGACAGGAGCGAAAAACTGTTTTTT. This gives the protein CASSQDRSEKLFF.

The rearrangement joins TRBV30 to TRBJ2-3; 8 bases line up with TRBD1. This CDR3 has 14 residues. The germline V gene has CDR1 GTSNPN and CDR2 SVGIG (reference sequence). The V and J ends lost 5 bases and 6 bases, in that order; junction bases with no gene match: 10. The CDR3 DNA reads as TGTGCCTGGGGATGGGGACAGGAGGTGGATACGCAGTATTTT. Its protein is CAWGWGQEVDTQYF.

The chain has TRBV7-9 and TRBJ1-1; unclear D gene. From germline, CDR1 is SEHNR and CDR2 FQNEAQ (reference sequence). This CDR3 region has 12 residues. V was clipped by 0 bases and J by 4 bases, with 3 bases between them. The CDR3 protein is CASSLAVTEAFF. In nucleotides, the CDR3 is TGTGCCAGCAGCTTAGCGGTCACTGAAGCTTTCTTT.

This clone showed up just a few times. The chain links TRBV30 to TRBJ1-1; no clear D gene. V gave up 0 bases and J gave up 3 bases, with 11 bases separating them. The germline CDR1 and CDR2 sequences are GTSNPN and SVGIG (reference sequence). The CDR3 runs to 14 residues. The CDR3 DNA sequence: TGTGCCTGGAGTGTAGTAGGGAGGGACACTGAAGCTTTCTTT. Its translation: CAWSVVGRDTEAFF.

The V call is TRBV5-4, the J call TRBJ2-5; 10 bases fit TRBD2. Trimming took 0 bases from V and 5 from J; bases not matched to a gene: 4. Germline lookup yields CDR1 SGHNT and CDR2 YYREEE (reference sequence). The CDR3 runs 15 residues. CDR3 nucleotides: TGTGCCAGCAGCTTGGATAGCGGGGGGACGGAGACCCAGTACTTC. Translation: CASSLDSGGTETQYF.

The genes are TRBV15 and TRBJ2-7; 12 bases match TRBD1. Germline V gene lookup returns CDR1 LNHNV and CDR2 YYDKDF (reference sequence). V was clipped by 4 bases and J by 4 bases; unmatched bases: 5. The CDR3 is made up of 15 amino acids. In DNA, the CDR3 is TGTGCCACCAGCACAGGGACAGGGGGCAATTACGAGCAGTACTTC. It yields the protein CATSTGTGGNYEQYF.

This chain uses TRBV18 with TRBJ1-2; 7 bases align to TRBD1. Trimming took 4 bases from V and 5 from J; bases not matched to a gene: 7. The CDR3 loop spans 14 amino acids. The germline CDR1 and CDR2 sequences are KGHSH and LQKENI. The CDR3 spells CASSQAGGSYGYTF. CDR3 DNA: TGTGCCAGCTCACAGGCAGGGGGGAGTTATGGCTACACCTTC.

The J gene is TRBJ2-1, the V gene TRBV10-2, with unresolved D. The CDR3 is 15 amino acids. CDR1 WSHSY and CDR2 SAAADI come from the germline V gene. Trimming shortened V by 3 bases and J by 6 bases, and 15 bases separated the two germline ends. CDR3 in amino acids: CASSDGFFPGNEQFF. CDR3 bases: TGCGCCAGCAGTGATGGATTTTTCCCCGGCAATGAGCAGTTCTTC.

The CDR3 protein is CASKPAGGRRTQYF. Here the CDR3 DNA reads TGTGCCAGCAAGCCGGCGGGGGGGCGTCGGACCCAGTACTTC. The rearrangement joins TRBV11-2 to TRBJ2-5, with TRBD2 matching over 9 bases. Germline trimming cut 7 bases from V and 7 bases from J; bases unmatched to any gene: 10. From germline, CDR1 is SGHAT and CDR2 FQNNGV. CDR3 length: 14 amino acids.

This clone was recorded only once. The chain carries TRBV6-1 and TRBJ2-3; possible D gene TRBD2, 6 bases. Germline V gene sequence: CDR1 MNHNS, CDR2 SASEGT. The germline V and J ends were trimmed by 4 bases and 2 bases, with 22 bases remaining between them. The CDR3 contains 18 residues. This chain's CDR3 is CASSAGPSGRDLTDTQYF. As DNA, the CDR3 is TGTGCCAGCAGTGCCGGACCCAGCGGGCGGGATCTCACAGATACGCAGTATTTT.

This clone turned up a few times. V is TRBV18 and J is TRBJ2-7; D possibly corresponds to TRBD1 (5 bases). The CDR3 covers 15 residues. Germline loops: CDR1 KGHSH, CDR2 LQKENI. Trimming removed 5 bases from V and 3 bases from J, with 17 bases in between. DNA for the CDR3: TGTGCCAGCTCAGGGGCCCTGCAGGAAAACTACGAGCAGTACTTC. As protein: CASSGALQENYEQYF.

The chain combines TRBV19 with TRBJ1-5; D is perhaps TRBD1 (5 bases). The CDR3 has 13 residues. Germline V gene lookup returns CDR1 LNHDA and CDR2 SQIVND (reference sequence). V was trimmed by 10 bases and J by 3 bases, leaving 13 bases between them. The CDR3 spells CANAGSINQPQHF. CDR3 DNA: TGTGCCAATGCAGGGAGCATCAATCAGCCCCAGCATTTT.